One sample yielded the 23 T cell receptor beta chains listed below, sequenced in a study of regulatory T cells in long-lasting Graves disease. Arm-PCR with iRepertoire HTBI primers amplified the CDR3 regions for these TCR beta libraries. TCRdb analysed the multiplex PCR reads with MiXCR anew, one entry per CDR3 protein. In the table there are more than 300,000 distinct CDR3 sequences, approximately 25% of which are singletons. This sample's time point: persistent/refractory GD, antithyroid drugs over 5 years with positive TRAb. PBMC-extracted RNA yielded the TCR library. This specimen was peripheral blood mononuclear cells (PBMCs), taken when the disease was refractory, from a patient treated with antithyroid drugs. The receptors derive from a middle-aged woman with Graves disease.

This clonotype came up many times. In DNA, the CDR3 is TGTGCCAGCAGTTACTCTCAGACGGGGGGGCAGTACGAGCAGTACTTC. The encoded protein is CASSYSQTGGQYEQYF. The V gene is TRBV6-5, the J gene TRBJ2-7; 8 positions match TRBD2. Germline V gives CDR1 MNHEY, CDR2 SVGAGI. V was clipped by 0 bases and J by 4 bases; unmatched bases: 8. The CDR3 runs 16 residues.

There are many counts of this clonotype. This chain connects TRBV5-1 to TRBJ1-2; D remains ambiguous. V was cut by 4 bases and J by 6 bases, with 10 bases left in between. Per germline, CDR1 SGHRS and CDR2 YFSETQ. The CDR3 is 12 residues long. The CDR3 DNA follows: TGCGCCAGCAGCCCCAGTATTGATGGCTACACCTTC. Protein product: CASSPSIDGYTF.

This clonotype was observed at least ten times. The chain has TRBV27 and TRBJ2-5; TRBD2 aligns across 12 bases. Looked up from germline, CDR1 is MNHEY and CDR2 is SMNVEV (reference sequence). The junction had 5 bases not matched to a gene; V was cut back by 2 bases and J by 4 bases. This CDR3 region has 16 residues. CDR3 residues: CASSLLAGGPGETQYF. The CDR3 region has the DNA TGTGCCAGCAGTTTACTAGCGGGAGGGCCGGGAGAGACCCAGTACTTC.

This clonotype was seen many times. The chain joins TRBV6-1 to TRBJ2-7; D possibly corresponds to TRBD1 (5 bases). The V gene's germline CDR1 is MNHNS and CDR2 SASEGT. V was cut by 6 bases and J by 2 bases, with 11 bases left in between. This CDR3 is 13 amino acids long. This CDR3 reads CASRQVKTYEQYF. In nucleotides, the CDR3 is TGTGCCAGCAGACAGGTCAAAACCTACGAGCAGTACTTC.

About this clonotype itself: A read error may be the cause here, since a much bigger clone is one base away. In DNA, the CDR3 is TGCAGTGCTAGAGATCTTGGGGTTGGGGCCAACGTCCTGACTTTC. It codes for CSARDLGVGANVLTF. The gene calls are TRBV20-1 and TRBJ2-6; unclear D gene. This CDR3 has 15 amino acids. V dropped 0 bases and J dropped 3 bases, with 9 bases sitting between them. Germline V CDR1 and CDR2: DFQATT, SNEGSKA (reference sequence).

This chain uses TRBV20-1 with TRBJ2-7, with a tentative D call TRBD2 (6 bases). Germline V gene sequence: CDR1 DFQATT, CDR2 SNEGSKA (reference sequence). The CDR3 extends over 13 amino acids. Trimming removed 3 bases at V and 4 bases at J, with 13 bases between. CDR3 amino acids: CSASGLASYEQYF. The CDR3 DNA reads TGCAGTGCTAGTGGGCTAGCGAGTTACGAGCAGTACTTC.

Remarks on this clonotype: At one of its ends the junction is not consistent with the germline gene, which may arise from a read error. This chain links TRBV6-2 or TRBV6-3 with TRBJ2-6, with D perhaps matching TRBD1 (5 bases). CDR3 length: 15 amino acids. Germline lookup yields CDR1 MNHEY and CDR2 SVGEGT. The chain's CDR3 is CASSYIRSGASVLTF. The CDR3, as DNA: TGTGCCAGCAGTTACATCCGCTCTGGGGCCAGCGTCCTGACTTTC.

This clonotype was detected many times. The rearrangement uses TRBV2 and TRBJ2-7; TRBD2 aligns across 8 bases. The CDR3 sequence is 14 residues long. With V trimmed by 7 bases and J by 3 bases, 8 bases remained unmatched. Germline V gene lookup returns CDR1 SNHLY and CDR2 FYNNEI. For the CDR3, the DNA is TGTGCCAGCACCGGGAGGGACTCTAGCTACGAGCAGTACTTC. It translates to CASTGRDSSYEQYF.

This clonotype has ten or more counts. The chain combines TRBV28 with TRBJ2-7; maybe TRBD2 (5 bases). There are 13 residues in the CDR3. V was pared by 5 bases and J by 2 bases, with 10 bases between. Germline V CDR1 and CDR2: MDHEN, SYDVKM. The CDR3 reads CASSITGTYEQYF. DNA of the CDR3: TGTGCCAGCAGTATCACGGGAACCTACGAGCAGTACTTC. Using reference TRBV28 and TRBJ2-7 for the parts outside the CDR3, the full variable domain is DVKVTQSSRYLVKRTGEKVFLECVQDMDHENMFWYRQDPGLGLRLIYFSYDVKMKEKGDIPEGYSVSREKKERFSLILESASTNQTSMYLCASSITGTYEQYFGPGTRLTVT.

This clonotype has at least ten counts. V and J are TRBV12-3 or TRBV12-4 and TRBJ1-6; the D is unclear. CDR3 length: 15 residues. V gave up 0 bases and J gave up 6 bases, with 9 bases separating them. CDR3: CASSLAGRSNSPLHF. CDR3 in DNA: TGTGCCAGCAGTTTAGCGGGGAGAAGTAATTCACCCCTCCACTTT.

As concerns this clonotype: Since a much larger clone is just one base distant, this may be a read error. The chain links TRBV28 to TRBJ2-5; perhaps TRBD1 as D (5 bases). CDR1 MDHEN and CDR2 SYDVKM come from the germline V gene. The CDR3 has 13 residues. The germline V and J ends were trimmed by 8 bases and 1 base, with 11 bases remaining between them. The CDR3 DNA reads as TGTGCCAGCGGCCAGGGTCCCCAAGAGACCCAGTACTTC. Its protein product is CASGQGPQETQYF.

The sample holds a few counts of this clonotype. The chain recombines TRBV6-1 with TRBJ1-1; the D gene is possibly TRBD1 (6 bases). Deletions cut 6 bases from V and 12 bases from J, with 20 bases between. The germline V gene has CDR1 MNHNS and CDR2 SASEGT. The CDR3 contains 13 residues. In DNA, the CDR3 is TGTGCCAGCAGATATCAAGGGGGAGCGGCGTCTTTCTTT. Its translation is CASRYQGGAASFF.

J is TRBJ2-5 and V is TRBV6-2 or TRBV6-3; 10 nucleotides match TRBD2. The CDR3 extends over 15 amino acids. V was pared by 0 bases and J by 5 bases, with 3 bases of the junction left unmatched. Germline V gene sequence: CDR1 MNHEY, CDR2 SVGEGT. The CDR3 loop is CASSYSVSGRETQYF. The CDR3 bases are TGTGCCAGCAGTTACTCGGTTAGCGGGAGGGAGACCCAGTACTTC.

This clonotype occurred once. The chain is built from TRBV28 and TRBJ2-5; D is unresolved. V lost 5 bases and J lost 5, with 9 bases in between. The CDR3 consists of 12 residues. CDR1 is MDHEN and CDR2 is SYDVKM in the germline V gene. The CDR3: CASSQMAETQYF. The CDR3 region has the DNA TGTGCCAGCAGTCAAATGGCGGAGACCCAGTACTTC.

This clonotype was detected only a few times. J is TRBJ2-2 and V is TRBV27; D remains ambiguous. The CDR3 covers 12 residues. Germline assignment: CDR1 MNHEY and CDR2 SMNVEV (reference sequence). Trimming removed 6 bases from V and 3 bases from J, with 5 bases in between. The CDR3: CASRDYTGELFF. In DNA form, the CDR3 reads TGTGCCAGCAGGGATTACACCGGGGAGCTGTTTTTT.

This clonotype was seen a handful of times. This chain uses TRBV29-1 with TRBJ1-5, with D possibly TRBD1 on 6 matching bases. Germline-derived CDR1 and CDR2 are SQVTM and ANQGSEA. The CDR3 runs to 12 residues. V lost 6 bases and J lost 2, with 8 bases in between. CDR3 in DNA: TGCAGCGTGAGGACAGGCAATCAGCCCCAGCATTTT. Its protein product is CSVRTGNQPQHF.

V gene TRBV28 combines with J gene TRBJ1-2; perhaps TRBD1 as D (6 bases). The CDR3 is made up of 14 amino acids. Trimming pared 6 bases from V and 7 bases from J, leaving 18 bases between. The V gene's germline CDR1 is MDHEN and CDR2 SYDVKM. The CDR3 protein is CASRRRGTLTGYTF. CDR3 bases: TGTGCCAGCAGACGACGCGGGACATTAACTGGCTACACCTTC.

This clonotype was counted a few times. The chain couples TRBV20-1 to TRBJ2-2; 7 nucleotides align to TRBD2. Looked up from germline, CDR1 is DFQATT and CDR2 is SNEGSKA (reference sequence). The CDR3 totals 13 residues. Unmatched junction bases numbered 5, after V lost 5 bases and J lost 5 bases. DNA of the CDR3: TGCAGTGCTTTCCCCGGGGGGACCGGGGAGCTGTTTTTT. Translating it yields CSAFPGGTGELFF.

In the case of this clonotype: A much larger clone is a single base away; this may be a read error. The V and J genes are TRBV28 and TRBJ1-5; D is ambiguous. Germline CDR1 is MDHEN and CDR2 is SYDVKM. V lost 5 bases and J lost 2, with 13 bases in between. The length of the CDR3 is 15 residues. CDR3 region: CASSGGRPGNQPQHF. CDR3 sequence (DNA): TGTGCCAGCAGTGGTGGGCGGCCCGGCAATCAGCCCCAGCATTTT.

Ten or more counts support this clonotype. The rearrangement joins TRBV12-3 or TRBV12-4 to TRBJ1-1; D is undetermined. This CDR3 is 12 amino acids long. V lost 2 bases, J lost 5 bases, and 6 bases lay in between. The CDR3 DNA reads TGTGCCAGCAGTTTAATACGTACTGAAGCTTTCTTT. Protein product: CASSLIRTEAFF.

A few counts support this clonotype. The chain uses TRBV10-3 and TRBJ2-1; D call uncertain. The CDR3 is 12 amino acids. V dropped 3 bases and J dropped 4 bases, with 4 bases sitting between them. Germline lookup yields CDR1 ENHRY and CDR2 SYGVKD. CDR3 bases: TGTGCCATCAGTGACCAGTACAATGAGCAGTTCTTC. This codes for CAISDQYNEQFF.

Of note for this clonotype: A junction end diverges from the germline sequence, so it may reflect a read error. This rearrangement joins TRBV30 to TRBJ2-5; D is perhaps TRBD1 or TRBD2 (6 bases each). The CDR3 has 14 amino acids. Germline CDR1 GTSNPN, CDR2 SVGIG (reference sequence). CDR3 amino acids: CAWSMGGRGETRYF. The CDR3 DNA reads TGTGCCTGGAGTATGGGGGGCAGAGGGGAGACCCGGTACTTC.

In its sample, this clonotype was seen many times. The chain joins TRBV28 to TRBJ1-4; D is ambiguous. Looked up from germline, CDR1 is MDHEN and CDR2 is SYDVKM. The CDR3 is 15 amino acids. V gave up 2 bases and J gave up 0 bases, with 7 bases separating them. The CDR3 bases are TGTGCCAGCAGTTTAATAGCGGCAACTAATGAAAAACTGTTTTTT. Amino acid sequence: CASSLIAATNEKLFF.